The 5 T cell receptor beta chains below come from one sample, sequenced in a study of T cell changes during pregnancy in multiple sclerosis (dated by TCRdb to the late 2010s). Libraries were built with the immunoSEQ multiplex PCR assay. The clones in this table, taken by TCRdb from immuneACCESS, are in-frame only. Not every clone is retained; where verified, under half of the shortfall comes from an unresolved V gene, and the cause of the rest is unknown. The sample table lists around 55,000 clones, 94% of them with a count of one. The ten largest make up approximately 3.5% of the sample. The sample here was CD8+ T cells from peripheral blood mononuclear cells, taken in the third trimester of pregnancy. These receptors were collected from a female donor with multiple sclerosis, enrolled in a pregnancy study.

The chain links TRBV9 to TRBJ2-1; 7 bases are shared with TRBD2. Per germline, CDR1 SGDLS and CDR2 YYNGEE. Trimming cost V 3 bases and J 0 bases; bases outside gene matches: 6. The CDR3 covers 16 residues. The CDR3 sequence: CASSGSSGSSYNEQFF. Written as DNA, the CDR3 is TGTGCCAGCAGCGGTTCTAGCGGCAGCTCCTACAATGAGCAGTTCTTC.

The chain joins TRBV2 to TRBJ2-7; 11 nucleotides match TRBD1. With 6 bases clipped from V and 2 bases from J, the junction kept 9 bases outside the gene matches. Germline-derived CDR1 and CDR2 are SNHLY and FYNNEI. The length of the CDR3 is 16 residues. CDR3 sequence (DNA): TGTGCCAGCAGCGGACAGGGGGCCTTGGGGGCCTACGAGCAGTACTTC. It translates to CASSGQGALGAYEQYF.

CDR3 protein: CASLQGPIYEQYF. For the CDR3, the DNA is TGTGCCAGTTTACAGGGACCGATCTACGAGCAGTACTTC. The rearrangement joins TRBV6-6 to TRBJ2-7; TRBD1 might be the D (6 bases). Germline loops: CDR1 MNHNY, CDR2 SVGAGI (reference sequence). V was trimmed by 9 bases and J by 3 bases, leaving 15 bases between them. The CDR3 loop spans 13 amino acids.

J is TRBJ1-1 and V is TRBV13, with D perhaps matching TRBD1 (5 bases). Trimming removed 5 bases at V and 5 bases at J, with 12 bases between. The CDR3 has 13 amino acids. Germline CDR1 is PRHDT and CDR2 is FYEKMQ (reference sequence). CDR3 sequence (DNA): TGTGCCAGCAGCGACGGGGGGAGAACTGAAGCTTTCTTT. Its translation: CASSDGGRTEAFF.

This chain links TRBV5-5 with TRBJ2-7; 10 bases are shared with TRBD2. Germline V lookup: CDR1 SGHKS, CDR2 YYEKEE (reference sequence). With 4 bases clipped from V and 1 base from J, the junction kept 5 bases outside the gene matches. The CDR3 runs 15 residues. The CDR3 reads CASSRPSGGSYEQYF. The CDR3 DNA is TGTGCCAGCAGCAGACCTAGCGGGGGTTCCTACGAGCAGTACTTC.